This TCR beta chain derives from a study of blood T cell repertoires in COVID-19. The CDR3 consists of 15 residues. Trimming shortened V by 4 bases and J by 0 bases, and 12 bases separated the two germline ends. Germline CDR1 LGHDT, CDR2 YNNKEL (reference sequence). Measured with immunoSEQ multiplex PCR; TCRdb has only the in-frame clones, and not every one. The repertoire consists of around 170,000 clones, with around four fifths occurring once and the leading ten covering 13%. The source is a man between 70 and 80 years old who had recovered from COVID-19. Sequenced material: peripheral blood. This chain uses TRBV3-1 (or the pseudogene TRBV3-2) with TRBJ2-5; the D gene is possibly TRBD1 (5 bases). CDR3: CASSPKDTYQETQYF. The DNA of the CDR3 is TGTGCCAGCAGCCCGAAGGACACATACCAAGAGACCCAGTACTTC.